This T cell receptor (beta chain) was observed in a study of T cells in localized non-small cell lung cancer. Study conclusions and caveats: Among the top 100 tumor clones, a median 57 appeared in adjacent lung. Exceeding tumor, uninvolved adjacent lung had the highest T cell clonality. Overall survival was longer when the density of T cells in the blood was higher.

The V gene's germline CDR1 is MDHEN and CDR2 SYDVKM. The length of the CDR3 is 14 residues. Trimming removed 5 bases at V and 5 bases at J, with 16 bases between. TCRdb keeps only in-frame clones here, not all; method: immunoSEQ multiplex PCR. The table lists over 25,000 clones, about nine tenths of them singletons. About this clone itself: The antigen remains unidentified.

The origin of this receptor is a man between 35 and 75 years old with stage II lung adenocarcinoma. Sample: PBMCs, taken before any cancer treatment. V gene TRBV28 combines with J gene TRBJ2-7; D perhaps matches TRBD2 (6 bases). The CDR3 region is CASSIRTTGHEQYF. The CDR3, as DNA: TGTGCCAGCAGTATACGGACTACAGGCCACGAGCAGTACTTC.